The 25 T cell receptor beta chains below were found in one sample sequenced in a study of cytomegalovirus exposure and HLA in healthy donors. Libraries were prepared by immunoSEQ multiplex PCR; TCRdb keeps only in-frame clonotypes and omits some of them. The sample carries 45,000 to 55,000 clones, 88% recorded once. Sequencing was carried out using PBMCs. These receptors were obtained from a woman in her 30s in good health and CMV-seronegative.

This chain uses TRBV30 with TRBJ2-7; D possibly corresponds to TRBD2 (6 bases). Germline V gene data show CDR1 as GTSNPN and CDR2 as SVGIG (reference sequence). Trimming cost V 0 bases and J 5 bases, with 17 bases left between them. The CDR3 runs to 15 residues. Written as DNA, the CDR3 is TGTGCCTGGAGTGTGACGGTGGGGGGTAGTGACGAGCAGTACTTC. Translation gives CAWSVTVGGSDEQYF. Full variable domain (rest looked up from reference TRBV30 and TRBJ2-7): SQTIHQWPATLVQPVGSPLSLECTVEGTSNPNLYWYRQAAGRGLQLLFYSVGIGQISSEVPQNLSASRPQDRQFILSSKKLLLSDSGFYLCAWSVTVGGSDEQYFGPGTRLTVT.

This clone qualifies as medium-sized. V usage is TRBV7-9 and J usage is TRBJ2-7; 9 bases match TRBD2. The CDR3 is made up of 16 amino acids. The germline V gene encodes CDR1 SEHNR and CDR2 FQNEAQ (reference sequence). With V trimmed by 0 bases and J by 6 bases, 9 bases remained unmatched. The CDR3 DNA reads TGTGCCAGCAGCTTAGCGGATCAAGCGGGAGGCCCCGAGCAGTACTTC. Protein: CASSLADQAGGPEQYF.

The chain employs TRBV28 and TRBJ1-2; D might be TRBD1 (6 bases). The CDR3 is 12 residues long. V was pared by 9 bases and J by 4 bases, with 12 bases between. Germline assignment: CDR1 MDHEN and CDR2 SYDVKM. The CDR3 sequence is CASGGGGYGYTF. CDR3 DNA: TGTGCCAGTGGGGGGGGCGGCTATGGCTACACCTTC.

V usage is TRBV5-1 and J usage is TRBJ2-7; D is unresolved. V was shortened by 0 bases and J by 2 bases, with 12 bases between the two germline ends. Germline-derived CDR1 and CDR2 are SGHRS and YFSETQ. CDR3 length: 15 amino acids. CDR3 in DNA: TGCGCCAGCAGCTTGGCCCCAGGCTTCACCTACGAGCAGTACTTC. Protein product: CASSLAPGFTYEQYF.

The V gene is TRBV30, the J gene TRBJ1-1; 10 positions match TRBD1. The CDR3 totals 15 residues. V dropped 4 bases and J dropped 7; count of bases not matched to a gene: 12. Germline V gene lookup returns CDR1 GTSNPN and CDR2 SVGIG (reference sequence). This chain's CDR3 is CAWNLNGQGDLEAFF. The CDR3, as DNA: TGTGCCTGGAATCTAAATGGACAGGGGGACCTTGAAGCTTTCTTT. The entire variable domain, with the rest obtained from reference TRBV30 and TRBJ1-1, is as follows: SQTIHQWPATLVQPVGSPLSLECTVEGTSNPNLYWYRQAAGRGLQLLFYSVGIGQISSEVPQNLSASRPQDRQFILSSKKLLLSDSGFYLCAWNLNGQGDLEAFFGQGTRLTVV.

This clone was counted a few times. V and J are TRBV2 and TRBJ1-2; D is undetermined. The germline CDR1 and CDR2 sequences are SNHLY and FYNNEI. The CDR3 has 13 residues. V was pared by 2 bases and J by 4 bases, with 8 bases between. This CDR3 reads CASSETGIYGYTF. CDR3 DNA sequence: TGTGCCAGCAGTGAAACGGGGATCTATGGCTACACCTTC. Drawing the rest from reference TRBV2 and TRBJ1-2, the complete variable domain is EPEVTQTPSHQVTQMGQEVILRCVPISNHLYFYWYRQILGQKVEFLVSFYNNEISEKSEIFDDQFSVERPDGSNFTLKIRSTKLEDSAMYFCASSETGIYGYTFGSGTRLTVV.

V gene TRBV18 combines with J gene TRBJ1-1; 7 bases map to TRBD1. V shed 4 bases, J shed 5 bases, and the junction held 7 bases outside the gene matches. This CDR3 is built from 14 residues. Germline CDR1 and CDR2: KGHSH and LQKENI. CDR3 nucleotides: TGTGCCAGCTCACGAGAGACAGGGCTTACTGAAGCTTTCTTT. This translates into CASSRETGLTEAFF.

The rearrangement links TRBV27 to TRBJ1-1, with a possible D match to TRBD1 (6 bases). Germline lookup yields CDR1 MNHEY and CDR2 SMNVEV (reference sequence). The CDR3 consists of 16 residues. The V and J ends lost 0 bases and 4 bases respectively, with 15 bases between them. CDR3 nucleotide sequence: TGTGCCAGCAGTTTATCGGCAGGGGTGTCGAGCACTGAAGCTTTCTTT. It yields the protein CASSLSAGVSSTEAFF.

The chain employs TRBV6-1 and TRBJ2-5; TRBD2 is a possible D gene (6 bases). The germline V gene encodes CDR1 MNHNS and CDR2 SASEGT. V was shortened by 5 bases and J by 0 bases, with 10 bases between the two germline ends. The CDR3 covers 14 residues. The CDR3 sequence is CASSHSGDQETQYF. CDR3 in DNA: TGTGCCAGCAGTCATAGCGGCGACCAAGAGACCCAGTACTTC.

This clone was detected only a few times. The chain carries TRBV7-9 and TRBJ1-1; D is perhaps TRBD1 (5 bases). V gave up 6 bases and J gave up 0 bases, with 17 bases separating them. The germline gives CDR1 SEHNR, CDR2 FQNEAQ (reference sequence). This CDR3 region has 16 residues. In DNA form, the CDR3 reads TGTGCCAGCAGTTTGGGTGTAGGCAGGGTGAACACTGAAGCTTTCTTT. Protein product: CASSLGVGRVNTEAFF.

This clone has a handful of counts. The chain has TRBV4-2 and TRBJ2-1; 9 nucleotides agree with TRBD2. V lost 0 bases to trimming and J lost 7 bases; unmatched junction nucleotides: 7. CDR3 size: 16 residues. The germline gives CDR1 LGHNA, CDR2 YNFKEQ. CDR3 coding DNA: TGTGCCAGCAGCCAAGATGGGCGGGAGGGTGTGAATGAGCAGTTCTTC. It encodes CASSQDGREGVNEQFF.

The gene calls are TRBV21-1 and TRBJ1-1. TRBV21-1 is given as a pseudogene. The CDR3 runs to 13 residues. The DNA for the CDR3 is TGTGCCAGCAGCCCCGGGAGGCGCACTGAAGCTTTCTTT. Translated: CASSPGRRTEAFF.

This chain's CDR3 is CASSSNQFPPAFF. CDR3 sequence (DNA): TGTGCCAGCAGCAGTAACCAGTTCCCCCCAGCTTTCTTT. The V call is TRBV5-4, the J call TRBJ1-1; D uncertain. CDR1 SGHNT and CDR2 YYREEE come from the germline V gene (reference sequence). V lost 4 bases and J lost 10, with 17 bases in between. The CDR3 runs to 13 residues.

The chain employs TRBV5-4 and TRBJ2-2, with TRBD2 identical over 8 bases. The V gene's germline CDR1 is SGHNT and CDR2 YYREEE (reference sequence). V trimming: 4 bases; J trimming: 4 bases; junction bases outside the gene matches: 6. This CDR3 contains 15 residues. The CDR3 reads CASSPGLVSTGELFF. CDR3 nucleotides: TGTGCCAGCAGCCCGGGACTAGTCTCCACCGGGGAGCTGTTTTTT. The complete variable domain, with remaining parts taken from reference TRBV5-4 and TRBJ2-2, reads ETGVTQSPTHLIKTRGQQVTLRCSSQSGHNTVSWYQQALGQGPQFIFQYYREEENGRGNFPPRFSGLQFPNYSSELNVNALELDDSALYLCASSPGLVSTGELFFGEGSRLTVL.

The sample holds a few counts of this clone. The chain couples TRBV28 to TRBJ2-7, with a tentative D call TRBD1 (6 bases). Trimming cost V 5 bases and J 7 bases, with 12 bases left between them. CDR1 and CDR2 from the germline V gene are MDHEN and SYDVKM. The CDR3 is 12 amino acids. Here the CDR3 reads CASSLGGDEQYF. In DNA, the CDR3 is TGTGCCAGCAGTCTAGGGGGTGATGAGCAGTACTTC.

The chain carries TRBV28 and TRBJ1-2, with a possible D match to TRBD1 (5 bases). The CDR3 runs to 14 residues. Germline loops: CDR1 MDHEN, CDR2 SYDVKM. V was clipped by 3 bases and J by 2 bases, with 10 bases between them. The CDR3 nucleotides read TGTGCCAGCAGTTTCCAGGGTTGGAACTATGGCTACACCTTC. Encoded protein: CASSFQGWNYGYTF.

This chain connects TRBV30 to TRBJ2-7, with TRBD2 matching over 7 bases. The V segment lost 1 base and the J segment 3 bases; nucleotides outside the gene matches: 6. In germline, CDR1 is GTSNPN, CDR2 SVGIG (reference sequence). The CDR3 totals 14 residues. CDR3 protein: CAWSDESGGYEQYF. The CDR3, as DNA: TGTGCCTGGAGTGACGAATCGGGGGGCTACGAGCAGTACTTC.

The chain couples TRBV5-1 to TRBJ2-7, with 9 bases lining up with TRBD2. Germline lookup yields CDR1 SGHRS and CDR2 YFSETQ. V shed 1 base, J shed 4 bases, and the junction held 3 bases outside the gene matches. The CDR3 is 14 residues long. The DNA for the CDR3 is TGCGCCAGCAGCTTGTCTAGCGGGATGTACGAGCAGTACTTC. Its translation: CASSLSSGMYEQYF.

DNA for the CDR3: TGTGCCAGCAGTGAAAGCGGCAGGGGGCGCGAGCAGTACTTC. Its protein product is CASSESGRGREQYF. The genes are TRBV6-1 and TRBJ2-7, with 8 positions matching TRBD1. Per the germline V gene, CDR1 is MNHNS and CDR2 is SASEGT. Trimming removed 2 bases from V and 6 bases from J; junction bases left unmatched: 6. The CDR3 consists of 14 residues.

The chain is built from TRBV6-1 and TRBJ1-1; 8 bases fit TRBD1. With V trimmed by 2 bases and J by 1 base, 3 bases remained unmatched. This CDR3 is 15 amino acids long. Germline lookup yields CDR1 MNHNS and CDR2 SASEGT. The CDR3 sequence is CASSEPGTGNTEAFF. The CDR3 DNA follows: TGTGCCAGCAGTGAACCCGGGACAGGGAACACTGAAGCTTTCTTT.

This clone was counted once. This rearrangement joins TRBV6-1 to TRBJ2-1; tentatively, D is TRBD2 (6 bases). The V gene's germline CDR1 is MNHNS and CDR2 SASEGT. The CDR3 covers 14 residues. V lost 8 bases to trimming and J lost 3 bases, with 14 bases between them. The CDR3, as DNA: TGTGCCAGCGAAAACGGGAGACGCTACAATGAGCAGTTCTTC. This translates into CASENGRRYNEQFF.

V gene TRBV6-1 combines with J gene TRBJ2-7, with a weak D call TRBD2 (5 bases). The germline V gene encodes CDR1 MNHNS and CDR2 SASEGT. V was clipped by 4 bases and J by 3 bases, with 13 bases between them. This CDR3 has 14 amino acids. CDR3 loop: CASSVDGMNYEQYF. The CDR3 region has the DNA TGTGCCAGCAGTGTGGACGGGATGAACTACGAGCAGTACTTC.

The rearrangement joins TRBV11-2 to TRBJ2-2, with 13 bases lining up with TRBD2. After removal of 7 bases from V and 7 bases from J, the junction contained 15 bases not matched to a gene. The CDR3 sequence is 18 residues long. Germline V gene data show CDR1 as SGHAT and CDR2 as FQNNGV. The CDR3 spells CASTPGLAGLGTGGELFF. The DNA of the CDR3 is TGTGCCAGCACCCCGGGACTAGCGGGACTAGGTACCGGCGGGGAGCTGTTTTTT.

J is TRBJ2-1 and V is TRBV7-2; weak D call: TRBD1 (5 bases). This CDR3 comprises 11 residues. The germline gives CDR1 SGHTA, CDR2 FQGNSA. Trimming removed 5 bases from V and 9 bases from J, with 8 bases in between. The CDR3 nucleotides are TGTGCCAGCAGCATGGGGCTTGAGCAGTTCTTC. As protein: CASSMGLEQFF.

The chain has TRBV25-1 and TRBJ2-7; a possible D gene is TRBD1 (6 bases). V was pared by 4 bases and J by 4 bases, with 14 bases between. The CDR3 consists of 14 residues. CDR1 is MGHDK, CDR2 SYGVNS, per germline. The CDR3 spells CASSASGVFYEQYF. The CDR3 nucleotides read TGTGCCAGCAGTGCCTCAGGGGTTTTTTACGAGCAGTACTTC.